The T cell receptor (beta chain) under discussion was sequenced for a study of T cell repertoires in cytomegalovirus infection. Study details: Indications of both CMV infection and matching HLA type were provided by public TCR beta signatures.

This clonotype was recorded many times. The antigen is undetermined. TCRdb ran MiXCR on the reads and lists one entry per CDR3 protein. The repertoire holds hundreds of thousands of distinct CDR3 sequences, with about 8.8% as singletons. Overall study findings and caveats: Carriers of CMV and the relevant HLA type were discriminated by public TCR beta frequency.

The sequence was obtained from a human donor in good health (CMV status not recorded). Some clones in this sample may be carry-over from other donors' samples. The specimen sequenced was PBMCs.

CDR3 DNA: TGCGCCAGCAGGGCGGACAGGGTGGCAGATACGCAGTATTTT. This encodes CASRADRVADTQYF. The rearrangement uses TRBV4-1 and TRBJ2-3; TRBD1 agrees at 8 bases. The germline V gene encodes CDR1 MGHRA and CDR2 YSYEKL. This CDR3 comprises 14 residues. The ends lost 6 bases at V and 4 bases at J; junction bases unmatched: 6.